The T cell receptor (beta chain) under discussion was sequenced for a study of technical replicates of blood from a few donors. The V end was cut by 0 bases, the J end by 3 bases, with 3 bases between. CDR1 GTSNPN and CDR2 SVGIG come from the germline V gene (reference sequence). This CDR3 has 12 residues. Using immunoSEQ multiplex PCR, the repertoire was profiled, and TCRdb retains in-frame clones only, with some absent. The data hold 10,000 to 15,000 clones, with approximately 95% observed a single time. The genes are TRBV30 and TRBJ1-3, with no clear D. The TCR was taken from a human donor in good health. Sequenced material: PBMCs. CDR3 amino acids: CAWSVLGNTIYF. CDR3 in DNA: TGTGCCTGGAGTGTACTTGGAAACACCATATATTTT.